This T cell receptor (beta chain) was observed in a study of blood T cell repertoires in COVID-19. On the study more broadly: Whether acute or convalescent, the COVID-19 samples came from the United States, Italy and Spain. T cells, B-cell-depleted T cells, or PBMCs supplied cDNA or gDNA.

The authors' processing: Estimation of nucleated cell counts was performed using reference gene primer amplification. The data were produced by immunoSEQ multiplex PCR, yet TCRdb's version contains in-frame clones alone and is incomplete. Clonal size and the V and J genes are those of that table, whereas D and trimming came from the DNA. Of under 300,000 clones listed, approximately 91% were seen once; the top ten hold around 0.86%. Per germline, CDR1 MNHEY and CDR2 SVGAGI. Trimming left V 7 bases short and J 0 bases short, with 9 bases between. This CDR3 contains 13 residues. This clone appeared a single time. Seattle cases were enrolled at active infection and followed longitudinally.

Sequencing used peripheral blood. The chain recombines TRBV6-5 with TRBJ1-1; D gene ambiguous. This TCR was sampled from a man under 40 with COVID-19, enrolled during active disease. CDR3 coding DNA: TGTGCCAGCAAGAGACTCATGAACACTGAAGCTTTCTTT. Translating gives CASKRLMNTEAFF.